Listed below are T cell receptor beta chains from one sample, sequenced in a study of beta chain features in type 1 diabetes. Here immunoSEQ multiplex PCR was the method, and the copy in TCRdb shows in-frame clones only, minus some. The sample holds hundreds of thousands of clones, over 9.5% seen once. The sample comprised naive CD4+ T cells from blood. These receptors all stem from a man aged 18 to 29 in good health. Both conserved end residues are part of each CDR3. A D gene is named only where the DNA matches it firmly.

j_call d_call v_call cdr3_aa
TRBJ1-1 . TRBV11-2 CASSSFQGKNTEAFF
TRBJ2-1 . TRBV7-6 CASSRAGIEQFF
TRBJ2-3 TRBD1 TRBV30 CAWIQPGGFDTQYF
TRBJ2-5 . TRBV7-7 CASSPGSSETQYF
TRBJ2-7 . TRBV9 CASSVAHGSSSYEQYF
TRBJ1-2 TRBD1 TRBV28 CASNPDRASGYTF
TRBJ2-5 . TRBV19 CASSTGETQYF
TRBJ2-3 . TRBV21-1 CASSRSRLAGTPDTQYF
TRBJ1-2 . TRBV5-1 CASSLAAGLYGYTF
TRBJ1-4 TRBD1 TRBV7-2 CASSTDRLIEKLFF
TRBJ1-4 . TRBV7-9 CASSSQYRDSKLFF
TRBJ2-7 TRBD2 TRBV2 CASRRRGGEQYF
TRBJ1-4 . TRBV7-9 CASSLNGDSTNEKLFF
TRBJ1-1 TRBD1 TRBV30 CAWSGQGMNTEAFF
TRBJ2-7 TRBD1 TRBV6-6 CASKVQGQGSYEQYF
TRBJ2-2 . TRBV5-1 CASSLEARPGGELFF
TRBJ2-3 . TRBV5-1 CASSLADQFTDTQYF
TRBJ1-1 . TRBV28 CASNGGSPEAFF
TRBJ2-7 . TRBV15 CATSRGLGDIYEQYF